The rows below give T cell receptor beta chains drawn from one sample of a study of blood T cell repertoires in COVID-19. The table came from immunoSEQ multiplex PCR; TCRdb's copy has only in-frame clones and leaves some out. The table shows roughly 69,000 clones, with about 90% occurring only once. Specimen: peripheral blood. The source is a man aged 50-59 years with acute or convalescent COVID-19. Each CDR3 is given with its conserved first and last residue. Each record gives: CDR3 length, V gene, D gene, J gene, CDR3 protein. The D gene is left open where the match is weak.

14,TRBV6-5,-,TRBJ1-1,CASRPRVPTTEAFF
14,TRBV19,TRBD2,TRBJ2-3,CASSSREVVDTQYF
15,TRBV15,-,TRBJ2-3,CATSRDVTSTDTQYF
13,TRBV5-4,-,TRBJ2-5,CASSFRGEETQYF
15,TRBV19,TRBD2,TRBJ2-3,CASRPLAGDTDTQYF
16,TRBV9,-,TRBJ1-6,CASSADKSSYNSPLHF
15,TRBV9,-,TRBJ2-7,CASSVTSGGNYEQYF
18,TRBV4-3,TRBD1,TRBJ2-5,CASSQGVGTGGTRETQYF
16,TRBV14,TRBD2,TRBJ2-2,CASSQDLAGAGGELFF
15,TRBV19,TRBD2,TRBJ2-3,CASSTTGGGTDTQYF
14,TRBV29-1,TRBD2,TRBJ2-5,CSVLLGRAGETQYF
16,TRBV19,-,TRBJ2-3,CASSIQGSGSTDTQYF
16,TRBV27,TRBD1,TRBJ1-2,CASSLSRDRASLGYTF
15,TRBV6-4,-,TRBJ1-2,CASSGDPGHRYGYTF
15,TRBV27,-,TRBJ1-1,CASTLAGGPGTEAFF
16,TRBV5-1,TRBD2,TRBJ2-3,CASSFGLAGGPDTQYF
13,TRBV29-1,TRBD1,TRBJ1-2,CSVGGGLDYGYTF
13,TRBV4-1,-,TRBJ2-2,CASSQGPGGELFF
17,TRBV5-8,-,TRBJ2-7,CASSLDWGQLSSYEQYF
16,TRBV6-5,-,TRBJ1-2,CASSYSPGSGDYGYTF
17,TRBV5-5,TRBD1,TRBJ1-4,CASSSPGQGAFNEKLFF
16,TRBV9,-,TRBJ2-3,CASSPLATLSADTQYF
15,TRBV9,-,TRBJ1-2,CASSVDTSLASGYTF
13,TRBV6-6,TRBD1,TRBJ2-5,CASTSRGRETQYF
17,TRBV7-7,TRBD1,TRBJ2-2,CASSSRDGTVNTGELFF
15,TRBV19,-,TRBJ2-2,CASSIVNRNTGELFF
15,TRBV7-9,TRBD1,TRBJ1-5,CASSSAGQGYQPQHF
15,TRBV5-6,TRBD2,TRBJ2-7,CASSLGGRPPFEQYF
15,TRBV19,TRBD1,TRBJ1-5,CASSDYRDRNQPQHF
15,TRBV7-2,-,TRBJ2-2,CASSLGRQYTGELFF
14,TRBV5-1,TRBD1,TRBJ1-2,CASSRGQGPYGYTF
14,TRBV5-4,-,TRBJ2-3,CASSLETRTDTQYF
15,TRBV30,TRBD2,TRBJ2-1,CAWSATSAITNEQFF
14,TRBV18,-,TRBJ2-3,CASSPGRSTDTQYF
11,TRBV30,TRBD1,TRBJ2-3,CAWLQGHTQYF
13,TRBV29-1,-,TRBJ2-1,CSVEGGLGNEQFF
14,TRBV10-3,TRBD2,TRBJ2-1,CAIAAGAGYNEQFF
14,TRBV6-2/TRBV6-3,TRBD1,TRBJ1-5,CASSLGGGTQPQHF
21,TRBV12-5,TRBD2,TRBJ2-2,CASGLVFSRGVTSGNTGELFF
11,TRBV20-1,-,TRBJ2-7,CSASGGVGQYF
14,TRBV28,TRBD1,TRBJ1-1,CASSAQGANTEAFF
15,TRBV30,TRBD1,TRBJ2-5,CAWRRGQGAGETQYF
12,TRBV2,TRBD1,TRBJ2-7,CASSVTGEKQYF
15,TRBV16,TRBD1,TRBJ1-3,CASSRSRTGGNTIYF
15,TRBV4-1,TRBD1,TRBJ2-7,CASSQTQTGGDEQYF
13,TRBV5-1,TRBD2,TRBJ2-2,CASGTSGPGELFF
15,TRBV10-2,TRBD1,TRBJ2-7,CASSSGTDPSYEQYF
14,TRBV6-5,-,TRBJ1-4,CASSHRVDNEKLFF
12,TRBV7-2,TRBD2,TRBJ2-7,CASSLLAGEQYF
13,TRBV11-3,-,TRBJ2-2,CASSFTGGWELFF
13,TRBV7-7,-,TRBJ2-7,CASSLQTGSEQYF
14,TRBV19,-,TRBJ1-1,CASSISGMNTEAFF
15,TRBV6-1,-,TRBJ2-5,CASSEHQGGDETQYF
15,TRBV15,-,TRBJ1-5,CATSRGQTPNQPQHF
15,TRBV5-1,TRBD1,TRBJ2-2,CASANRGPDTGELFF